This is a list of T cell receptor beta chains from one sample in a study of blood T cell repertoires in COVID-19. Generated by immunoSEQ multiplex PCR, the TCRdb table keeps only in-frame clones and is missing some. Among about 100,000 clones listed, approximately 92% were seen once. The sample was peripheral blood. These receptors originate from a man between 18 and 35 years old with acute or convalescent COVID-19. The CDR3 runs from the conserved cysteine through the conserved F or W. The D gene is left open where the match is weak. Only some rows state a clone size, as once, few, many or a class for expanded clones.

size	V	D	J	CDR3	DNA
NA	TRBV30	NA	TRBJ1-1	CAWSVHSSLTEAFF	TGTGCCTGGAGTGTACACAGTTCGCTCACTGAAGCTTTCTTT
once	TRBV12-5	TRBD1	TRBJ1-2	CASGRSDRGHGYTF	TGTGCTAGTGGCAGATCGGACAGGGGACATGGCTACACCTTC
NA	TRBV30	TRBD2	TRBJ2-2	CACRGLAGSNTGELFF	TGTGCCTGCAGGGGACTAGCGGGATCGAACACCGGGGAGCTGTTTTTT
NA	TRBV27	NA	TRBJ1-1	CASSLRSTGTEAFF	TGTGCCAGCAGTTTACGGAGCACGGGCACTGAAGCTTTCTTT
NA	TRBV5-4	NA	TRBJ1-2	CASSLDRVAYGYTF	TGTGCCAGCAGCTTGGACAGGGTAGCCTATGGCTACACCTTC
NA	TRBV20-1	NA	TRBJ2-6	CSASPGGAGANVLTF	TGCAGTGCTAGTCCGGGGGGCGCTGGGGCCAACGTCCTGACTTTC
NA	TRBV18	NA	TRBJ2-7	CASSPHNRTYEQYF	TGTGCCAGCTCACCACACAACAGAACCTACGAGCAGTACTTC
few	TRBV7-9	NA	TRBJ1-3	CATFPGGISGNTIYF	TGTGCCACCTTCCCGGGGGGAATCTCTGGAAACACCATATATTTT
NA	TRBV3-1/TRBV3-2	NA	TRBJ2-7	CASSYYSYEQYF	TGTGCCAGCAGCTACTACTCCTACGAGCAGTACTTC
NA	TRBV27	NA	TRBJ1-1	CASRGRGTEAFF	TGTGCCAGCAGGGGCAGGGGTACTGAAGCTTTCTTT
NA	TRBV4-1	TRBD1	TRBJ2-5	CASSDRVGETQYF	TGCGCCAGCAGCGACAGGGTAGGAGAGACCCAGTACTTC
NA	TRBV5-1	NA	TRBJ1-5	CASSLGLEGGQPQHF	TGCGCCAGCAGCTTGGGACTCGAGGGAGGACAGCCCCAGCATTTT
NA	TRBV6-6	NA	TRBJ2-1	CASTLPGDNEQFF	TGTGCCAGCACCCTCCCAGGGGACAATGAGCAGTTCTTC
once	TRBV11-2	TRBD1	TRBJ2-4	CASSLRYRDRGFSDIQYF	TGTGCCAGCAGTCTCCGCTACCGGGACAGGGGCTTTAGCGACATTCAGTACTTC
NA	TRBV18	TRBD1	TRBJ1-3	CASSSGQGRSGNTIYF	TGTGCCAGCTCATCCGGACAGGGCCGCTCTGGAAACACCATATATTTT
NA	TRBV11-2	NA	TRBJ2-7	CASSLAPGQSRGEQYF	TGTGCCAGCAGCTTAGCCCCGGGACAGTCCCGGGGGGAGCAGTACTTC
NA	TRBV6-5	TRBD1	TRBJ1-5	CAINRQGLNQPQHF	TGTGCCATCAATAGACAGGGTCTAAATCAGCCCCAGCATTTT
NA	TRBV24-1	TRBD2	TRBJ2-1	CATRRTSGSNEQFF	TGTGCCACCAGGAGGACTAGCGGATCCAATGAGCAGTTCTTC
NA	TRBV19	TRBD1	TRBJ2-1	CASRYRDRPYNEQFF	TGTGCCAGTAGGTACCGGGACAGGCCCTACAATGAGCAGTTCTTC
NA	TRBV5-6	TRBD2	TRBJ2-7	CASSLDAAGGPYEQYF	TGTGCCAGCAGCTTGGACGCGGCGGGAGGCCCCTACGAGCAGTACTTC
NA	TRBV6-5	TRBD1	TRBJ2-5	CASSSGTGGGRETQYF	TGTGCTAGCAGTTCCGGGACAGGGGGTGGCAGAGAGACCCAGTACTTC
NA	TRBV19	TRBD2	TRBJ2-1	CASTERGVHEQFF	TGTGCCAGTACGGAGCGGGGGGTCCATGAGCAGTTCTTC
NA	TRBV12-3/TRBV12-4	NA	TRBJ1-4	CASMQALGELFF	TGTGCCAGCATGCAGGCCCTTGGTGAACTGTTTTTT
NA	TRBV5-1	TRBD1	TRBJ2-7	CASSLTGAPYEQYF	TGCGCCAGCAGCTTGACAGGGGCTCCCTACGAGCAGTACTTC